These 30 T cell receptor beta chains originate from one sample sequenced in a study of shared clonotypes between healthy human individuals. Profiled with immunoSEQ multiplex PCR; TCRdb holds only in-frame clones, not every one. The table has 450,000 to 500,000 clones, 76% seen once. Sequencing was performed on PBMCs. The receptors originated from a woman aged 40 to 50 in good health. Some clones in this sample may be carry-over from other donors' samples.

This chain joins TRBV27 and TRBJ2-3; the match to TRBD1 covers 7 bases. The CDR3 is 16 amino acids. Germline loops: CDR1 MNHEY, CDR2 SMNVEV (reference sequence). V dropped 5 bases and J dropped 1; count of bases not matched to a gene: 9. CDR3: CASSLIVTGGTDTQYF. The CDR3 region has the DNA TGTGCCAGCAGTCTAATTGTTACAGGGGGCACAGATACGCAGTATTTT.

The chain is built from TRBV7-2 and TRBJ1-5; 7 bases are shared with TRBD1. The CDR3 has 14 amino acids. Germline V gene sequence: CDR1 SGHTA, CDR2 FQGNSA. V gave up 2 bases and J gave up 6 bases; unmatched junction bases: 4. CDR3 sequence reads: CASSLTGVGQPQHF. DNA for the CDR3: TGTGCCAGCAGCTTAACAGGGGTCGGTCAGCCCCAGCATTTT.

The chain combines TRBV5-8 with TRBJ2-7; maybe TRBD1 (5 bases). Trimming took off 0 bases at V and 1 base at J, with 11 bases between the two ends. There are 15 residues in the CDR3. CDR1 and CDR2 from the germline V gene are SGHTS and YDEGEE. CDR3 bases: TGTGCCAGCAGCTTGGAGGCAGGGCCGTCCTACGAGCAGTACTTC. Protein sequence: CASSLEAGPSYEQYF.

This clone appeared a single time. V usage is TRBV6-5 and J usage is TRBJ2-4, with a possible D match to TRBD2 (6 bases). V lost 0 bases to trimming and J lost 9 bases, with 9 bases between them. Germline CDR1 reads MNHEY; CDR2 reads SVGAGI. The CDR3 is made up of 13 amino acids. CDR3 DNA sequence: TGTGCCAGCAGTTACTCTCAGGAGGGCATTCAGTACTTC. This gives the protein CASSYSQEGIQYF.

This clone was detected a few times. The rearrangement links TRBV27 to TRBJ2-1, with TRBD2 matching 10 bases. The V segment lost 5 bases and the J segment 5 bases; nucleotides outside the gene matches: 21. Germline CDR1 reads MNHEY; CDR2 reads SMNVEV (reference sequence). The CDR3 spans 20 residues. In DNA, the CDR3 is TGTGCCAGCAGTCTGGACGGGCTCCGAAATAGCGGGAGGCCCCACAATGAGCAGTTCTTC. It yields the protein CASSLDGLRNSGRPHNEQFF.

The chain employs TRBV28 and TRBJ1-2; D is uncertain. CDR1 is MDHEN, CDR2 SYDVKM, per germline. The CDR3 runs 15 residues. V was pared by 5 bases and J by 8 bases, with 21 bases between. CDR3 sequence: CASSVTSRSPYGYTF. DNA of the CDR3: TGTGCCAGCAGTGTGACTTCCCGTTCCCCCTACGGCTACACCTTC.

This clone appeared a single time. The chain couples TRBV10-3 to TRBJ2-7; TRBD1 agrees at 12 bases. After removal of 6 bases from V and 5 bases from J, the junction contained 5 bases not matched to a gene. From germline, CDR1 is ENHRY and CDR2 SYGVKD. The CDR3 runs to 14 residues. CDR3 DNA sequence: TGTGCCATCAGAGGGACAGGGGGCGTAAACGAGCAGTACTTC. This translates into CAIRGTGGVNEQYF.

The CDR3 DNA sequence: TGTGCCAGCTCACCACCAGTGGGAGGCCGGGGGGGTGAGCAGTACTTC. Its translation is CASSPPVGGRGGEQYF. The rearrangement links TRBV18 to TRBJ2-7; 8 bases are shared with TRBD2. The ends lost 0 bases at V and 7 bases at J; junction bases unmatched: 11. The CDR3 has 16 amino acids. Germline CDR1 and CDR2: KGHSH and LQKENI.

The chain combines TRBV5-1 with TRBJ2-1; 7 bases are shared with TRBD1. The V gene's germline CDR1 is SGHRS and CDR2 YFSETQ. Trimming at V came to 5 bases and at J to 9 bases, leaving 14 bases not matched to a gene. This CDR3 contains 15 residues. CDR3 bases: TGCGCCAGCAGACTACTGGACAGGAGCCCACCTGAGCAGTTCTTC. Amino acids: CASRLLDRSPPEQFF.

Only a few counts were recorded for this clone. The chain is built from TRBV6-4 and TRBJ2-1, with 12 nucleotides matching TRBD2. The ends lost 3 bases at V and 4 bases at J; junction bases unmatched: 4. CDR1 is MRHNA and CDR2 is SNTAGT in the germline V gene. This CDR3 comprises 16 residues. CDR3 DNA: TGTGCCAGCAGTGATCGACTAGCGGGAGATTACAATGAGCAGTTCTTC. Its translation is CASSDRLAGDYNEQFF.

The chain joins TRBV28 to TRBJ2-5, with D perhaps given as TRBD1 or TRBD2 (6 bases each). The J call is uncertain, as TRBJ2-7 better fits the DNA end. CDR1 is MDHEN and CDR2 is SYDVKM in the germline V gene. The CDR3 covers 13 residues. This CDR3 reads CASSFGGNYEQYF. The CDR3 DNA follows: TGTGCCAGCAGTTTCGGGGGCAATTACGAGCAGTACTTC.

The rearrangement uses TRBV12-5 and TRBJ1-1; D gene unclear. The germline CDR1 and CDR2 sequences are LGHNT and FRNRAP. The CDR3 has 13 amino acids. V lost 2 bases and J 3 bases, leaving 7 bases between the germline ends. The CDR3 loop is CASGLRSDTEAFF. CDR3 in DNA: TGTGCTAGTGGTTTGAGGAGTGACACTGAAGCTTTCTTT.

J is TRBJ1-1 and V is TRBV29-1; D gene unclear. Germline V gene lookup returns CDR1 SQVTM and CDR2 ANQGSEA. V lost 6 bases and J lost 1, with 15 bases in between. This CDR3 contains 14 residues. In DNA form, the CDR3 reads TGCAGCGTCGTATCAGTTCCGACGAACACTGAAGCTTTCTTT. It specifies CSVVSVPTNTEAFF. Full variable domain (missing parts from reference TRBV29-1 and TRBJ1-1): SAVISQKPSRDICQRGTSLTIQCQVDSQVTMMFWYRQQPGQSLTLIATANQGSEATYESGFVIDKFPISRPNLTFSTLTVSNMSPEDSSIYLCSVVSVPTNTEAFFGQGTRLTVV.

The chain carries TRBV5-1 and TRBJ2-7; D may be TRBD2 (6 bases). The CDR3 covers 15 residues. Germline lookup yields CDR1 SGHRS and CDR2 YFSETQ. Deletions cut 0 bases from V and 4 bases from J, with 14 bases between. The CDR3 spells CASSLAPGVAYEQYF. CDR3 coding DNA: TGCGCCAGCAGCTTGGCCCCGGGGGTTGCGTACGAGCAGTACTTC.

The chain joins TRBV10-2 to TRBJ1-2; no definite D call. V was shortened by 7 bases and J by 1 base, with 10 bases between the two germline ends. Germline V lookup: CDR1 WSHSY, CDR2 SAAADI. The CDR3 consists of 13 residues. The CDR3: CASTNSLNYGYTF. The CDR3, as DNA: TGCGCCAGCACCAACAGCCTTAACTATGGCTACACCTTC.

The chain has TRBV7-2 and TRBJ2-7; 9 nucleotides match TRBD2. The CDR3 extends over 16 amino acids. Per germline, CDR1 SGHTA and CDR2 FQGNSA. The trim removed 5 bases at V and 6 bases at J, leaving 14 bases unmatched. CDR3 loop: CASSLHPRGLASEQYF. For the CDR3, the DNA is TGTGCCAGCAGCCTACACCCAAGAGGACTAGCGTCCGAGCAGTACTTC.

The chain uses TRBV27 and TRBJ2-2, with 12 bases fitting TRBD2. V lost 4 bases to trimming and J lost 2 bases; unmatched junction nucleotides: 5. The CDR3 is made up of 17 amino acids. Germline V lookup: CDR1 MNHEY, CDR2 SMNVEV (reference sequence). As DNA, the CDR3 is TGTGCCAGCAGTTCCCCGGGACTAGCGGGTAACACCGGGGAGCTGTTTTTT. This encodes CASSSPGLAGNTGELFF.

The V gene is TRBV5-3, the J gene TRBJ1-2; D is perhaps TRBD1 (5 bases). TRBV5-3 falls under the ORF class, with uncertain function. V lost 8 bases to trimming and J lost 4 bases, with 12 bases between them. The CDR3 runs 12 residues. The CDR3 DNA reads as TGTGCCAGCAACAAAGACAGCTATGGCTACACCTTC. This gives the protein CASNKDSYGYTF.

This clone was seen at least ten times. CDR3 in DNA: TGTGCCAGCAGCGCCTCGGAAAGTCGCGGCACCATATATTTT. Protein: CASSASESRGTIYF. This chain links TRBV9 with TRBJ1-3; D gene ambiguous. Deletions cut 3 bases from V and 9 bases from J, with 16 bases between. The CDR3 runs 14 residues. CDR1 and CDR2 from the germline V gene are SGDLS and YYNGEE.

The chain combines TRBV14 with TRBJ2-5, with D unresolved. The CDR3 length is 15 residues. The V end lost 0 bases, the J end lost 0 bases, and 8 bases lay between the germline ends. CDR1 and CDR2 from the germline V gene are SGHDN and FVKESK. CDR3 amino acids: CASSQDLGYQETQYF. CDR3 in DNA: TGTGCCAGCAGCCAAGATTTAGGCTACCAAGAGACCCAGTACTTC.

Concerning this clone itself: Being one base from a much bigger clone, this may be a read error. V is TRBV6-5 and J is TRBJ2-7; 9 bases match TRBD1. The junction had 3 bases not matched to a gene; V was cut back by 6 bases and J by 3 bases. Per the germline V gene, CDR1 is MNHEY and CDR2 is SVGAGI. The CDR3 runs to 13 residues. This CDR3 is CASSRGQGYEQYF. The CDR3 DNA reads TGTGCCAGCAGCCGGGGACAGGGCTACGAGCAGTACTTC.

The J gene is TRBJ2-3, the V gene TRBV5-6, with a weak D call TRBD2 (6 bases). The CDR3 loop spans 13 amino acids. With 4 bases removed from V and 5 bases from J, the gap between germline ends came to 11 bases. The germline gives CDR1 SGHDT, CDR2 YYEEEE. The CDR3 sequence: CASSPISGDTQYF. Written as DNA, the CDR3 is TGTGCCAGCAGCCCTATTAGCGGAGATACGCAGTATTTT.

The J gene is TRBJ2-1, the V gene TRBV28; TRBD2 agrees at 8 bases. Germline V gives CDR1 MDHEN, CDR2 SYDVKM. The length of the CDR3 is 18 residues. V gave up 0 bases and J gave up 6 bases; unmatched junction bases: 13. This chain's CDR3 is CASSLWQRGLAGSNEQFF. DNA for the CDR3: TGTGCCAGCAGTTTATGGCAGCGTGGGCTAGCGGGCTCCAATGAGCAGTTCTTC.

This clone has a single count. The J gene is TRBJ2-1, the V gene TRBV28, with a tentative D call TRBD1 (5 bases). The CDR3 extends over 11 amino acids. CDR1 and CDR2 (germline): MDHEN, SYDVKM. Trimming removed 2 bases at V and 15 bases at J, with 11 bases between. The CDR3 region has the DNA TGTGCCAGCAGTTTAGGTGGGGCAGTGTTCTTC. This codes for CASSLGGAVFF. The complete variable domain, with remaining parts taken from reference TRBV28 and TRBJ2-1, reads DVKVTQSSRYLVKRTGEKVFLECVQDMDHENMFWYRQDPGLGLRLIYFSYDVKMKEKGDIPEGYSVSREKKERFSLILESASTNQTSMYLCASSLGGAVFFGPGTRLTVL.

The CDR3 protein is CASSLSGEMNTEAFF. The DNA for the CDR3 is TGTGCCAGCAGTTTGTCAGGGGAAATGAACACTGAAGCTTTCTTT. The chain couples TRBV28 to TRBJ1-1; a weak D match, TRBD1 (6 bases). Germline values: CDR1 MDHEN, CDR2 SYDVKM. Trimming left V 3 bases short and J 0 bases short, with 11 bases between. The CDR3 sequence is 15 residues long.

This clone has a single count. A much bigger clone sits one base away, suggesting this may be a read error. V is TRBV30 and J is TRBJ2-5; a possible D gene is TRBD2 (5 bases). Germline lookup yields CDR1 GTSNPN and CDR2 SVGIG (reference sequence). The CDR3 covers 13 residues. The DNA for the CDR3 is TGTGCCGGGAGCCCTGGGAGCGAAGAGACCCAGTACTTC. This sequence encodes CAGSPGSEETQYF.

This clone was seen a single time. It differs at one base from a far larger clone, so likely a read error. The chain has TRBV4-1 and TRBJ2-4; D is unclear. The CDR3 is 15 amino acids. CDR1 and CDR2 (germline): MGHRA, YSYEKL. Trimming took 0 bases from V and 1 from J, leaving 7 bases between them. DNA for the CDR3: TGCGCCAGCAGCCAAGACCTCGTGGCCAAAAACATTCAGTACTTC. Amino acids: CASSQDLVAKNIQYF.

The chain employs TRBV29-1 and TRBJ1-2, with a possible D match to TRBD1 (5 bases). The CDR3 has 12 residues. Looked up from germline, CDR1 is SQVTM and CDR2 is ANQGSEA. The ends were cut back, 2 bases at V and 8 bases at J, with 12 bases in the middle. The CDR3 spells CSVEMMGRGYTF. CDR3 nucleotide sequence: TGCAGCGTTGAAATGATGGGGCGAGGCTACACCTTC.

A single count supports this clone. This chain connects TRBV7-9 to TRBJ2-5; TRBD1 aligns across 9 bases. Trimming cost V 5 bases and J 5 bases; bases outside gene matches: 12. The CDR3 extends over 16 amino acids. Germline V CDR1 and CDR2: SEHNR, FQNEAQ (reference sequence). DNA of the CDR3: TGTGCCAGCAGCCCTACGGGCACAGGGGGCTCGGAGACCCAGTACTTC. Amino acid sequence: CASSPTGTGGSETQYF.

The chain combines TRBV10-2 with TRBJ2-1, with D uncertain. This CDR3 is built from 10 residues. From germline, CDR1 is WSHSY and CDR2 SAAADI. Trimming removed 6 bases from V and 7 bases from J, with 4 bases in between. CDR3 loop: CASRLNEQFF. Here the CDR3 DNA reads TGCGCCAGCAGACTTAATGAGCAGTTCTTC.